The present TCR beta chain was sequenced within a study of beta chain features in type 1 diabetes. This clone was counted a few times. Its antigen is unidentified. Markers CD45RO/CCR7/CD25/CD127/CD95/CD27 served to sort CD4+ naive, central memory, regulatory and stem cell-like memory cells. The isolated RNA, all of it, was reverse transcribed, so expressed TCRB transcripts were what got sequenced. Sequencing was performed with immunoSEQ multiplex PCR; in TCRdb, only in-frame clones are kept and a portion is missing. The table shows hundreds of thousands of clones, with around 12% occurring only once. Study outcomes and limitations: Naive, central memory and Treg TCRB repertoires appeared more alike in patients than in healthy donors. All four CD4+ subsets of Type 1 diabetes patients contained TCRB CDR3s that were moderately but significantly shorter.

Input material: naive CD4+ T cells from blood. The TCR comes from a man aged 18 to 29 in good health.

The CDR3, as DNA: TGCGCCAGCAGCTTCAGCAGGGATCGCGAGCAGTACTTC. It is translated as CASSFSRDREQYF. The rearrangement links TRBV5-1 to TRBJ2-7; D may be TRBD1 (5 bases). The germline V gene encodes CDR1 SGHRS and CDR2 YFSETQ. Between the trimmed V and J ends, which lost 2 bases and 6 bases, there was a span of 12 bases. The CDR3 is made up of 13 amino acids.